The rows below give T cell receptor beta chains drawn from one sample of a study of cytomegalovirus exposure and HLA in healthy donors. The method was immunoSEQ multiplex PCR; TCRdb's version includes in-frame clones alone and lacks a portion of them. The data show around 150,000 clones, with 76% seen just once and around 1.7% held by the top ten. The material sequenced was PBMCs. These receptor sequences come from a woman in her thirties or forties in good health and CMV-seronegative. Both conserved end residues are part of each CDR3. Each record gives: CDR3 protein, CDR3 DNA, D gene, V gene, CDR3 length, J gene, clone size. D genes are given only for firm matches. Size values are once, few and many counts, or a class for expanded clones, and some rows have none.

CAISETGTGLGYTF,TGTGCCATCAGTGAAACCGGGACGGGACTTGGCTACACCTTC,-,TRBV10-3,14,TRBJ1-2,few
CATFLYGYTF,TGTGCCACCTTTCTCTATGGCTACACCTTC,-,TRBV19,10,TRBJ1-2,-
CASSVDSYSYNEQFF,TGTGCCAGCAGCGTGGACTCCTACTCCTACAATGAGCAGTTCTTC,-,TRBV11-2,15,TRBJ2-1,-
CASRQETNTEAFF,TGTGCCAGCAGACAGGAGACGAACACTGAAGCTTTCTTT,-,TRBV6-1,13,TRBJ1-1,few
CSAAGQGTFF,TGCAGTGCCGCGGGACAGGGAACTTTCTTT,TRBD1,TRBV20-1,10,TRBJ1-1,-
CASTGVADGSHGYTF,TGTGCCAGCACCGGGGTGGCCGACGGCTCTCATGGCTACACCTTC,-,TRBV6-1,15,TRBJ1-2,-
CASSRPGQVYGYTF,TGTGCCAGCAGCCGCCCGGGACAGGTCTATGGCTACACCTTC,TRBD1,TRBV7-2,14,TRBJ1-2,-
CASRNRLLSQETQYF,TGCGCCAGCAGGAATAGACTCCTCTCCCAAGAGACCCAGTACTTC,-,TRBV10-1,15,TRBJ2-5,-
CASDLGTGTYEQYF,TGCGCCAGCGACCTGGGGACAGGGACCTACGAGCAGTACTTC,TRBD1,TRBV5-1,14,TRBJ2-7,-
CATTTPGTGFNQPQHF,TGTGCCACCACCACACCCGGGACAGGGTTCAATCAGCCCCAGCATTTT,TRBD1,TRBV28,16,TRBJ1-5,-
CASSSTGDVNTEAFF,TGTGCCAGCAGTTCTACAGGGGACGTGAACACTGAAGCTTTCTTT,TRBD1,TRBV27,15,TRBJ1-1,-
CASSLPKGRRNTGELFF,TGTGCCAGCAGCTTGCCTAAGGGGCGGAGGAACACCGGGGAGCTGTTTTTT,-,TRBV5-4,17,TRBJ2-2,-
CSSSLPPGGLAGDYEQFF,TGTTCCAGCAGCTTACCCCCCGGAGGACTAGCGGGAGATTATGAGCAGTTCTTC,TRBD2,TRBV7-9,18,TRBJ2-1,-